This is a list of T cell receptor beta chains from one sample in a study of cytotoxic CD8 clonotypes in ibrutinib-treated CLL. Clones were sequenced by immunoSEQ multiplex PCR, and TCRdb holds only the in-frame ones, with some missing. The sample holds approximately 190,000 clones, 60% to 80% seen once. The sequencing used PBMCs, collected after 12 months of ibrutinib treatment. The receptors were gathered from a human donor with chronic lymphocytic leukemia. The CDR3 runs from the conserved cysteine through the conserved F or W. Each record gives: CDR3 protein, CDR3 DNA, J gene, clone size, D gene, V gene. A D gene is named only where the DNA matches it firmly. Not every row has a clone size; where given, it reads once, few, many or a size class.

cdr3_aa: CASSLMGAGSQDTQYF; cdr3_nt: TGTGCCAGCAGCCTTATGGGGGCAGGGAGTCAGGATACGCAGTATTTT; j_call: TRBJ2-3; clone_size: .; d_call: .; v_call: TRBV27
cdr3_aa: CASIYQQLRDNEQFF; cdr3_nt: TGTGCCAGCATCTACCAGCAACTTCGAGACAATGAGCAGTTCTTC; j_call: TRBJ2-1; clone_size: .; d_call: .; v_call: TRBV2
cdr3_aa: CASTPQGAKGSYNEQFF; cdr3_nt: TGTGCCAGCACTCCTCAGGGGGCTAAAGGCTCCTACAATGAGCAGTTCTTC; j_call: TRBJ2-1; clone_size: few; d_call: TRBD1; v_call: TRBV28
cdr3_aa: CASSWNPSGRGEQYF; cdr3_nt: TGTGCCAGCAGCTGGAACCCTAGCGGGAGAGGCGAGCAGTACTTC; j_call: TRBJ2-7; clone_size: .; d_call: TRBD2; v_call: TRBV7-2
cdr3_aa: CSVMRATGTGELFF; cdr3_nt: TGCAGCGTCATGAGAGCGACTGGCACCGGGGAGCTGTTTTTT; j_call: TRBJ2-2; clone_size: .; d_call: .; v_call: TRBV29-1
cdr3_aa: CASSDDRGRALNYGYTF; cdr3_nt: TGTGCCAGCAGCGACGACAGGGGGAGGGCGCTTAACTATGGCTACACCTTC; j_call: TRBJ1-2; clone_size: .; d_call: TRBD1; v_call: TRBV9
cdr3_aa: CASSLPAGTTNEKLFF; cdr3_nt: TGCGCCAGCAGCTTGCCGGCCGGGACAACTAATGAAAAACTGTTTTTT; j_call: TRBJ1-4; clone_size: .; d_call: .; v_call: TRBV5-1
cdr3_aa: CASSAHRGGTEAFF; cdr3_nt: TGTGCCAGCAGCGCGCACAGGGGGGGCACTGAAGCTTTCTTT; j_call: TRBJ1-1; clone_size: .; d_call: TRBD1; v_call: TRBV7-3
cdr3_aa: CASSPGLPQEQFF; cdr3_nt: TGTGCCAGCAGTCCGGGACTACCTCAAGAGCAGTTCTTC; j_call: TRBJ2-1; clone_size: few; d_call: TRBD2; v_call: TRBV7-3
cdr3_aa: CASSLDRHSSYEQYF; cdr3_nt: TGTGCCAGCAGCTTAGATCGGCACAGCTCCTACGAGCAGTACTTC; j_call: TRBJ2-7; clone_size: .; d_call: .; v_call: TRBV11-2
cdr3_aa: CASSPVSRRLYEQYF; cdr3_nt: TGTGCCAGCAGCCCAGTCTCCCGGCGATTGTACGAGCAGTACTTC; j_call: TRBJ2-7; clone_size: few; d_call: .; v_call: TRBV11-2
cdr3_aa: CASRAGGAETQYF; cdr3_nt: TGTGCCAGCAGGGCCGGGGGGGCTGAGACCCAGTACTTC; j_call: TRBJ2-5; clone_size: .; d_call: TRBD2; v_call: TRBV2
cdr3_aa: CASRSTGTLNSPLHF; cdr3_nt: TGTGCCAGCAGAAGCACCGGGACACTGAATTCACCCCTCCACTTT; j_call: TRBJ1-6; clone_size: few; d_call: .; v_call: TRBV9
cdr3_aa: CASSVDPTVQETQYF; cdr3_nt: TGTGCCAGCAGCGTAGATCCGACAGTCCAAGAGACCCAGTACTTC; j_call: TRBJ2-5; clone_size: .; d_call: .; v_call: TRBV9
cdr3_aa: CATRQDTDTQYF; cdr3_nt: TGTGCCACCCGACAGGACACAGATACGCAGTATTTT; j_call: TRBJ2-3; clone_size: few; d_call: .; v_call: TRBV6-1
cdr3_aa: CASSPDRDSPLHF; cdr3_nt: TGTGCCAGCTCACCCGACCGGGATTCACCCCTCCACTTT; j_call: TRBJ1-6; clone_size: .; d_call: .; v_call: TRBV18
cdr3_aa: CASSLDGRNNSPLHF; cdr3_nt: TGTGCCAGCAGCTTAGATGGGAGGAATAATTCACCCCTCCACTTT; j_call: TRBJ1-6; clone_size: .; d_call: .; v_call: TRBV7-3
cdr3_aa: CASSWGQGSEQYF; cdr3_nt: TGTGCCAGCAGCTGGGGGCAGGGGTCGGAGCAGTACTTC; j_call: TRBJ2-7; clone_size: .; d_call: .; v_call: TRBV5-6
cdr3_aa: CASSFSRYQPQHF; cdr3_nt: TGTGCCAGCAGCTTTTCGAGGTATCAGCCCCAGCATTTT; j_call: TRBJ1-5; clone_size: .; d_call: .; v_call: TRBV13
cdr3_aa: CASSPLGLAGKETQYF; cdr3_nt: TGTGCTAGCAGCCCCCTGGGGCTAGCGGGAAAAGAGACCCAGTACTTC; j_call: TRBJ2-5; clone_size: .; d_call: TRBD2; v_call: TRBV7-7
cdr3_aa: CASSSGDGYTF; cdr3_nt: TGTGCCAGCAGCTCCGGGGATGGCTACACCTTC; j_call: TRBJ1-2; clone_size: few; d_call: .; v_call: TRBV7-9
cdr3_aa: CASSLTPGDAGYTF; cdr3_nt: TGTGCCAGCAGCTTAACGCCTGGCGATGCTGGCTACACCTTC; j_call: TRBJ1-2; clone_size: .; d_call: .; v_call: TRBV7-3
cdr3_aa: CASSLSPRGSETQYF; cdr3_nt: TGCGCCAGCAGCCTCTCTCCCCGGGGATCAGAGACCCAGTACTTC; j_call: TRBJ2-5; clone_size: .; d_call: .; v_call: TRBV4-1
cdr3_aa: CASSLGQPHAGYTF; cdr3_nt: TGTGCCAGCAGCTTAGGACAGCCGCACGCTGGCTACACCTTC; j_call: TRBJ1-2; clone_size: .; d_call: .; v_call: TRBV7-8
cdr3_aa: CASSPQDTSGSNEQFF; cdr3_nt: TGTGCCAGCTCGCCACAGGATACTAGCGGGTCGAATGAGCAGTTCTTC; j_call: TRBJ2-1; clone_size: few; d_call: TRBD2; v_call: TRBV18
cdr3_aa: CASSYRGRQPQHF; cdr3_nt: TGTGCCAGCAGCTACAGGGGACGACAGCCCCAGCATTTT; j_call: TRBJ1-5; clone_size: .; d_call: TRBD1; v_call: TRBV28
cdr3_aa: CASSLAGGGNTIYF; cdr3_nt: TGTGCCAGCAGCTTGGCGGGAGGCGGAAACACCATATATTTT; j_call: TRBJ1-3; clone_size: .; d_call: .; v_call: TRBV11-2
cdr3_aa: CASRDLDEKLFF; cdr3_nt: TGTGCCAGCAGGGACCTTGATGAAAAACTGTTTTTT; j_call: TRBJ1-4; clone_size: .; d_call: .; v_call: TRBV2
cdr3_aa: CASSLEDYEQYF; cdr3_nt: TGTGCCAGCAGCCTAGAGGACTACGAGCAGTACTTC; j_call: TRBJ2-7; clone_size: .; d_call: .; v_call: TRBV2
cdr3_aa: CASSRGSTGFF; cdr3_nt: TGTGCCAGCAGCCGCGGCTCAACGGGATTTTTT; j_call: TRBJ2-2; clone_size: .; d_call: .; v_call: TRBV28
cdr3_aa: CAWIIGHTEAFF; cdr3_nt: TGTGCCTGGATAATCGGCCACACTGAAGCTTTCTTT; j_call: TRBJ1-1; clone_size: .; d_call: .; v_call: TRBV30
cdr3_aa: CASSFDRGNQPQHF; cdr3_nt: TGTGCCAGCTCGTTTGACAGGGGCAATCAGCCCCAGCATTTT; j_call: TRBJ1-5; clone_size: .; d_call: TRBD1; v_call: TRBV18
cdr3_aa: CASSSRTGLSYEQYF; cdr3_nt: TGTGCCAGCAGTTCTCGGACAGGGCTCTCCTACGAGCAGTACTTC; j_call: TRBJ2-7; clone_size: .; d_call: TRBD1; v_call: TRBV28
cdr3_aa: CAWSSPPQGATEAFF; cdr3_nt: TGTGCCTGGAGTTCTCCTCCACAGGGGGCAACTGAAGCTTTCTTT; j_call: TRBJ1-1; clone_size: .; d_call: TRBD1; v_call: TRBV30
cdr3_aa: CAISGFTGGSEKLFF; cdr3_nt: TGTGCCATCAGTGGGTTCACAGGCGGGTCAGAAAAACTGTTTTTT; j_call: TRBJ1-4; clone_size: .; d_call: .; v_call: TRBV10-3
cdr3_aa: CASTRTGGYTGYTF; cdr3_nt: TGTGCCAGTACACGCACAGGGGGGTATACCGGCTACACCTTC; j_call: TRBJ1-2; clone_size: .; d_call: TRBD1; v_call: TRBV19
cdr3_aa: CASSTQDKCYGYTF; cdr3_nt: TGCGCCAGCAGTACGCAGGATAAATGCTATGGCTACACCTTC; j_call: TRBJ1-2; clone_size: .; d_call: .; v_call: TRBV10-1
cdr3_aa: CASSHTVGSSYNSPLHF; cdr3_nt: TGCGCCAGCAGTCATACCGTGGGGAGCTCCTATAATTCACCCCTCCACTTT; j_call: TRBJ1-6; clone_size: .; d_call: .; v_call: TRBV23-1
cdr3_aa: CASSVLAGRTGETQYF; cdr3_nt: TGTGCCAGTAGTGTCCTAGCGGGGAGGACGGGAGAGACCCAGTACTTC; j_call: TRBJ2-5; clone_size: few; d_call: TRBD2; v_call: TRBV19